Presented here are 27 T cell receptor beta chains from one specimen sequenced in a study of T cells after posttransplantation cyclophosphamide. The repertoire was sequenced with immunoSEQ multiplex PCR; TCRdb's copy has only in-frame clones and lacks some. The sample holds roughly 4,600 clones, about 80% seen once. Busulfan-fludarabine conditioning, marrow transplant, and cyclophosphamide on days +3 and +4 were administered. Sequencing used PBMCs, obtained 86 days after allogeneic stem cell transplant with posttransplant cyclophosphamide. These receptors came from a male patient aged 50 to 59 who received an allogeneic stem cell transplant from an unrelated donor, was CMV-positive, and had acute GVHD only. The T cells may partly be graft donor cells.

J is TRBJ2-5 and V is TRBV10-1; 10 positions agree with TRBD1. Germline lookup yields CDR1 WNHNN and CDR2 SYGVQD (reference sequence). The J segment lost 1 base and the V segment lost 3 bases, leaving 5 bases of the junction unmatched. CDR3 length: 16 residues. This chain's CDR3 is CASSDRDRGRQETQYF. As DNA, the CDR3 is TGCGCCAGCAGTGACCGGGACAGGGGACGCCAAGAGACCCAGTACTTC.

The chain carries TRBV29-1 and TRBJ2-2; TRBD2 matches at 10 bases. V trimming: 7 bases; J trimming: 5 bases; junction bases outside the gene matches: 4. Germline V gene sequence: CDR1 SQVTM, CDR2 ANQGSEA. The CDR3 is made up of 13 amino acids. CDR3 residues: CSASGSGTGELFF. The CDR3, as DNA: TGCAGCGCTAGCGGGAGCGGGACCGGGGAGCTGTTTTTT.

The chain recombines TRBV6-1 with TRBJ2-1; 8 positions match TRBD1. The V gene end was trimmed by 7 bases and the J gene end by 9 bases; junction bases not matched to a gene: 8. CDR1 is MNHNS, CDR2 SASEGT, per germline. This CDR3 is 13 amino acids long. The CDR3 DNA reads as TGTGCCAGCAAGAACAGGGGGGTCACTGAGCAGTTCTTC. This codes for CASKNRGVTEQFF.

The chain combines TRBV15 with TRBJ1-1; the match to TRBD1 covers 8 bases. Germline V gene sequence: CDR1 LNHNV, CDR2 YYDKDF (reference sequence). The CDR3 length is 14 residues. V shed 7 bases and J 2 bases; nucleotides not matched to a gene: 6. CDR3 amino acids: CATTKDRVNTEAFF. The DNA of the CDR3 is TGTGCCACCACCAAGGACAGGGTCAACACTGAAGCTTTCTTT.

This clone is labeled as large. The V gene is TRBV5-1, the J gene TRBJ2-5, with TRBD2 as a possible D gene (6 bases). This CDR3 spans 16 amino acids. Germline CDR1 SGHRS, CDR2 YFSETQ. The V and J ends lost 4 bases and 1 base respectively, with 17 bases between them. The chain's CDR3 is CASSATSGGSQETQYF. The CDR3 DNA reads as TGCGCCAGCAGCGCCACTAGTGGAGGGTCCCAAGAGACCCAGTACTTC. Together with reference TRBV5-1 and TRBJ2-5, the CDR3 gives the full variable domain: KAGVTQTPRYLIKTRGQQVTLSCSPISGHRSVSWYQQTPGQGLQFLFEYFSETQRNKGNFPGRFSGRQFSNSRSEMNVSTLELGDSALYLCASSATSGGSQETQYFGPGTRLLVL.

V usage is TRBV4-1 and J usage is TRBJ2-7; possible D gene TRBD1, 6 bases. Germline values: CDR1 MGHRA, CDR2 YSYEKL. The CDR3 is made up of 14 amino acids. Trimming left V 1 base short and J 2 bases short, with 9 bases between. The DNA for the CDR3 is TGCGCCAGCAGCCAAGTGGCAGGGGCCTACGAGCAGTACTTC. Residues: CASSQVAGAYEQYF.

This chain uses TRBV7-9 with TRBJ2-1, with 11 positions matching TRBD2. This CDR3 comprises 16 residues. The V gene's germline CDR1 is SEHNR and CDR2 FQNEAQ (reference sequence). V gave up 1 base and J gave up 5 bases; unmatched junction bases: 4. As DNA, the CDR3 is TGTGCCAGCAGCTTAGGATCTAGCGGGAGGAACAATGAGCAGTTCTTC. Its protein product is CASSLGSSGRNNEQFF.

CDR3 in amino acids: CASRSTGQQAYEQYF. The DNA for the CDR3 is TGTGCCAGCAGGAGTACGGGACAGCAGGCCTACGAGCAGTACTTC. The chain uses TRBV28 and TRBJ2-7, with 7 bases identical to TRBD1. The CDR3 consists of 15 residues. Germline V gene data show CDR1 as MDHEN and CDR2 as SYDVKM. After removal of 6 bases from V and 2 bases from J, the junction contained 10 bases not matched to a gene.

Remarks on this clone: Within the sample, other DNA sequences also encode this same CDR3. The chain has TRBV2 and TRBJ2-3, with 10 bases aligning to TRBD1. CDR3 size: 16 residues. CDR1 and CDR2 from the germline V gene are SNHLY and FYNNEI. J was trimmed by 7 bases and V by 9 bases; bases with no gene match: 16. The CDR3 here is CASPTARDRGSNTQYF. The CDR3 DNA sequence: TGTGCCAGTCCGACTGCCCGGGACAGGGGATCAAATACGCAGTATTTT.

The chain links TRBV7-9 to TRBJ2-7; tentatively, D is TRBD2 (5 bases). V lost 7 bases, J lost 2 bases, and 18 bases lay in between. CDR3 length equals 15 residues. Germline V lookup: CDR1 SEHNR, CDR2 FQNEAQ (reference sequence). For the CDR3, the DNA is TGTGCCAGCACCACGTCCGGGAACCGGGCCTACGAGCAGTACTTC. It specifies CASTTSGNRAYEQYF.

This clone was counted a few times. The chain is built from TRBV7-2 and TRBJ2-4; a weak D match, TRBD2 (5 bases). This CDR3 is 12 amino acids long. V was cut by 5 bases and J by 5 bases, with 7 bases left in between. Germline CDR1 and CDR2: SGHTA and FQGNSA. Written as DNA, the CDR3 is TGTGCCAGCAGCCCCGGGGAAAACATTCAGTACTTC. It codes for CASSPGENIQYF.

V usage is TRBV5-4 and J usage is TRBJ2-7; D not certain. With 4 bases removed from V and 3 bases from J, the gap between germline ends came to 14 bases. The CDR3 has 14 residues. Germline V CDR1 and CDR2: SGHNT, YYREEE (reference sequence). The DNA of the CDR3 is TGTGCCAGCAGCCAAGCGACGGAGAGCTACGAGCAGTACTTC. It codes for CASSQATESYEQYF.

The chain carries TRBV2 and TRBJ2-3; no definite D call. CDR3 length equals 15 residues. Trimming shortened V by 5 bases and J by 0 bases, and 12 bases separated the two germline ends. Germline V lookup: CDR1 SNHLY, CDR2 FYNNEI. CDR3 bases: TGTGCCAGCAGTCGTAGCCGGATAAGCACAGATACGCAGTATTTT. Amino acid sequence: CASSRSRISTDTQYF.

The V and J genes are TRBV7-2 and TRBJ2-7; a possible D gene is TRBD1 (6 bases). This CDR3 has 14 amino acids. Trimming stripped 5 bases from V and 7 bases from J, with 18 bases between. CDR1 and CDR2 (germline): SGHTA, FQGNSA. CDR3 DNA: TGTGCCAGCAGCCGAGGGCAGGGGCCCTTGGAGCAGTACTTC. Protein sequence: CASSRGQGPLEQYF.

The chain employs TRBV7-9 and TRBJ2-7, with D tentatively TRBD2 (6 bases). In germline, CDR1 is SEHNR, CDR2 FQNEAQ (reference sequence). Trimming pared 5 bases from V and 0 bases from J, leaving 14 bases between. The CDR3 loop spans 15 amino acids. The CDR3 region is CASSQGLPSSYEQYF. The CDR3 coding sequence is TGTGCCAGCAGCCAGGGACTCCCGAGCTCCTACGAGCAGTACTTC.

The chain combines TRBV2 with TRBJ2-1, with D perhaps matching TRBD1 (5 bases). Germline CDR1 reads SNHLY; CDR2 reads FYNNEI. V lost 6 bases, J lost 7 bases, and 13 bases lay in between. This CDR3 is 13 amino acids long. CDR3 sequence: CASSKFRVNEQFF. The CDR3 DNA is TGTGCCAGCAGCAAATTCAGGGTGAATGAGCAGTTCTTC. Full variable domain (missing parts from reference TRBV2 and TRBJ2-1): EPEVTQTPSHQVTQMGQEVILRCVPISNHLYFYWYRQILGQKVEFLVSFYNNEISEKSEIFDDQFSVERPDGSNFTLKIRSTKLEDSAMYFCASSKFRVNEQFFGPGTRLTVL.

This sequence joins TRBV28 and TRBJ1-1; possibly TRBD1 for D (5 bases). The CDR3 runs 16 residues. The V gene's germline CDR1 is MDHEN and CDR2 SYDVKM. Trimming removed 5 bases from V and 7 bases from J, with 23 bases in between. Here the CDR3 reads CASSPGGVGAKGEAFF. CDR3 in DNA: TGTGCCAGCAGTCCCGGGGGGGTAGGGGCGAAAGGTGAAGCTTTCTTT.

The CDR3 region has the DNA TGTGCCAGTAGCTGGGCAGGGATGAACACTGAAGCTTTCTTT. Translating gives CASSWAGMNTEAFF. V usage is TRBV19 and J usage is TRBJ1-1, with D possibly matching TRBD1 (5 bases). This CDR3 region has 14 residues. The germline CDR1 and CDR2 sequences are LNHDA and SQIVND (reference sequence). V dropped 6 bases and J dropped 0 bases, with 11 bases sitting between them.

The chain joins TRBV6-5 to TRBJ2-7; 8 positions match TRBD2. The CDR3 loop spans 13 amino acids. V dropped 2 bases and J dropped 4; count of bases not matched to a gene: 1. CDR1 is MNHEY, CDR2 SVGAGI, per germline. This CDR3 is CASSYKRGYEQYF. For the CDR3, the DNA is TGTGCCAGCAGTTACAAGCGGGGGTACGAGCAGTACTTC.

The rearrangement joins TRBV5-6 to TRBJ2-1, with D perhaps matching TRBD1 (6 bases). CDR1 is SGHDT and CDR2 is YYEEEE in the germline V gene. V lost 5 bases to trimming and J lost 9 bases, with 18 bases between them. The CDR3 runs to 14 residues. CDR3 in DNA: TGTGCCAGCAGGCCCCGGGACATTTTTAGTGAGCAGTTCTTC. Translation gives CASRPRDIFSEQFF.

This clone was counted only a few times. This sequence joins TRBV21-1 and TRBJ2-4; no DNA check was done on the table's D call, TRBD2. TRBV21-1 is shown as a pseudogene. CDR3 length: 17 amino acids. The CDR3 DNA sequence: TGTGCCAGCAGCAAAGAGATAGCGGGAGAGACACAAAACATTCAGTACTTC. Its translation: CASSKEIAGETQNIQYF.

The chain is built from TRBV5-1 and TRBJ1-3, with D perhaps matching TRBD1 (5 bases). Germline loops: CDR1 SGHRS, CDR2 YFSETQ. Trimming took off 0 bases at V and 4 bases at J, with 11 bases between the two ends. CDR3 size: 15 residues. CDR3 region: CASSLDTGHGNTIYF. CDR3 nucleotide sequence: TGCGCCAGCAGCTTGGATACAGGACACGGAAACACCATATATTTT.

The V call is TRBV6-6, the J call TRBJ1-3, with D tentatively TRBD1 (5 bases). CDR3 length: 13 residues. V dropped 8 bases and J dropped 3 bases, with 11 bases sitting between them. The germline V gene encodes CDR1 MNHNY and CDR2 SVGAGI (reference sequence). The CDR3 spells CASLRGLGNTIYF. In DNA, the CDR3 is TGTGCCAGCCTTAGGGGTCTTGGAAACACCATATATTTT.

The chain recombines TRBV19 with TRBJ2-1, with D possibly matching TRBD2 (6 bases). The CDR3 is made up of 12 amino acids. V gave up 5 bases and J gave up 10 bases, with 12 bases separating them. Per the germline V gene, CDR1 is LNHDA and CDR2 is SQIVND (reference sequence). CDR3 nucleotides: TGTGCCAGTAGTCAGTGGGGGAGGGAGCAGTTCTTC. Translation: CASSQWGREQFF.

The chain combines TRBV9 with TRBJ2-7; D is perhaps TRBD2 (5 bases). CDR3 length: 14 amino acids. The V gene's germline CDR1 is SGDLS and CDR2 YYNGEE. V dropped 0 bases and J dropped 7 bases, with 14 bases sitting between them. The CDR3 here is CASSVGGADTEQYF. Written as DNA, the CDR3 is TGTGCCAGCAGCGTAGGGGGAGCCGATACGGAGCAGTACTTC.

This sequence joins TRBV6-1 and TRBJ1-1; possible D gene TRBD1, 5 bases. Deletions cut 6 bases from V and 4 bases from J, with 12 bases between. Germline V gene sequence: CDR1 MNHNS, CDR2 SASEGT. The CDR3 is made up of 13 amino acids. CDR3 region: CASSPPGVTEAFF. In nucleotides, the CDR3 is TGTGCCAGCAGCCCCCCGGGGGTCACTGAAGCTTTCTTT.

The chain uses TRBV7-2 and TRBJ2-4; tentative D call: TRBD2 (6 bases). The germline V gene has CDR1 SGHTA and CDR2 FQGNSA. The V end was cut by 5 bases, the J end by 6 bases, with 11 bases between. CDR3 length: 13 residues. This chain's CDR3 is CASSPRAGNIQYF. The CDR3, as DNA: TGTGCCAGCAGCCCCAGAGCGGGAAACATTCAGTACTTC.